These 17 T cell receptor beta chains came from one sample sequenced in a study of T cell repertoires in cytomegalovirus infection. TCRdb reprocessed the reads with MiXCR, giving one entry per CDR3 protein. The sample yields under 600,000 distinct CDR3 sequences, 15% to 20% seen once. The material sequenced was CD8+ T cells from PBMCs. These receptors originate from a human donor in good health (CMV status not recorded). Some clones in this sample may be carry-over from other donors' samples.

This clonotype was seen more than once but under ten times. The chain links TRBV7-9 to TRBJ2-5; D is unclear. The CDR3 covers 13 residues. Per the germline V gene, CDR1 is SEHNR and CDR2 is FQNEAQ (reference sequence). Trimming pared 7 bases from V and 5 bases from J, leaving 14 bases between. The CDR3 DNA follows: TGTGCCAGCAACTATCCGCTCCTCGAGACCCAGTACTTC. Its protein product is CASNYPLLETQYF.

The chain uses TRBV6-5 and TRBJ1-4; D gene unclear. Trimming stripped 5 bases from V and 4 bases from J, with 11 bases between. Germline V lookup: CDR1 MNHEY, CDR2 SVGAGI. This CDR3 contains 14 residues. The CDR3 spells CASSQSSGNEKLFF. In nucleotides, the CDR3 is TGTGCCAGCAGTCAAAGTAGTGGTAATGAAAAACTGTTTTTT.

This clonotype appeared many times. The chain couples TRBV11-2 to TRBJ2-5; D may be TRBD1 (5 bases). V lost 5 bases and J 0 bases, leaving 25 bases between the germline ends. The CDR3 is 19 amino acids. Germline lookup yields CDR1 SGHAT and CDR2 FQNNGV. CDR3 sequence: CASSQPYLPTDKHQETQYF. The CDR3, as DNA: TGTGCCAGCAGCCAACCCTATCTCCCGACAGACAAACACCAAGAGACCCAGTACTTC.

This clonotype has ten or more counts. The V gene is TRBV7-8, the J gene TRBJ2-7; D might be TRBD2 (6 bases). Trimming removed 5 bases at V and 7 bases at J, with 18 bases between. CDR3 size: 14 residues. CDR1 is SGHVS, CDR2 FQNEAQ, per germline. The CDR3: CASSPPDPTREQYF. CDR3 coding DNA: TGTGCCAGCAGCCCTCCGGATCCGACTAGGGAGCAGTACTTC.

The CDR3 loop reads CASSARVTKTYEQYF. The CDR3 DNA reads as TGTGCCAGCAGTGCGCGAGTCACAAAAACCTACGAGCAGTACTTC. V gene TRBV2 combines with J gene TRBJ2-7, with D uncertain. The ends were cut back, 4 bases at V and 2 bases at J, with 15 bases in the middle. This CDR3 has 15 amino acids. CDR1 is SNHLY, CDR2 FYNNEI, per germline.

This clonotype was seen a few times. This chain uses TRBV7-9 with TRBJ2-2; the match to TRBD1 covers 10 bases. Germline-derived CDR1 and CDR2 are SEHNR and FQNEAQ (reference sequence). V shed 3 bases, J shed 4 bases, and the junction held 5 bases outside the gene matches. The CDR3 is 16 residues long. As DNA, the CDR3 is TGTGCCAGCAGCTTCCTCGGGACAGGGGTCACCGGGGAGCTGTTTTTT. Translating it yields CASSFLGTGVTGELFF.

This clonotype was recorded at least ten times. The chain links TRBV6-2 or TRBV6-3 to TRBJ1-4; D is undetermined. The CDR3 covers 13 residues. Germline loops: CDR1 MNHEY, CDR2 SVGEGT. V gave up 0 bases and J gave up 7 bases, with 6 bases separating them. CDR3 region: CASSYSRGEKLFF. The DNA of the CDR3 is TGTGCCAGCAGTTACTCGCGAGGTGAAAAACTGTTTTTT.

This clonotype appeared many times. The gene calls are TRBV28 and TRBJ1-1; 7 bases line up with TRBD1. The J segment lost 8 bases and the V segment lost 4 bases, leaving 10 bases of the junction unmatched. Germline-derived CDR1 and CDR2 are MDHEN and SYDVKM. This CDR3 is 14 amino acids long. The CDR3 DNA is TGTGCCAGCAGTTATCGGACAGGTCGACTGGAAGCTTTCTTT. Translated, it gives CASSYRTGRLEAFF.

In regard to this clonotype: The CDR3 carries no conserved terminal phenylalanine or tryptophan, so it likely arises from a read error. CDR3 nucleotides: TGTGCCAGCAGTGGGGAATCCTACGAGCAGTACTTA. It yields the protein CASSGESYEQYL. V and J are TRBV25-1 and TRBJ2-7, with D unclear. CDR1 and CDR2 (germline): MGHDK, SYGVNS. Trimming stripped 4 bases from V and 1 base from J, with 5 bases between. The CDR3 is 12 amino acids.

This clonotype was seen at least ten times. The rearrangement joins TRBV7-3 to TRBJ2-1, with D unresolved. The germline V and J ends were trimmed by 3 bases and 7 bases, with 10 bases remaining between them. The CDR3 has 13 amino acids. Germline V gene data show CDR1 as SGHTA and CDR2 as FQGTGA. The CDR3 bases are TGTGCCAGCAGCTTCGAGACCCCTAATGAGCAGTTCTTC. Translation: CASSFETPNEQFF.

This clonotype was detected many times. The gene calls are TRBV12-3 or TRBV12-4 and TRBJ1-5; TRBD1 agrees at 7 bases. There are 14 residues in the CDR3. V lost 6 bases and J lost 3; bases outside the gene matches: 5. CDR3 protein: CASRPTGNNQPQHF. CDR3 DNA sequence: TGTGCCAGCAGGCCGACAGGGAACAATCAGCCCCAGCATTTT.

Ten or more counts support this clonotype. The chain joins TRBV11-2 to TRBJ2-7, with unresolved D. This CDR3 spans 13 amino acids. The germline V and J ends were trimmed by 1 base and 3 bases, with 7 bases remaining between them. CDR1 and CDR2 (germline): SGHAT, FQNNGV. The CDR3 reads CASSLVAGYEQYF. CDR3 coding DNA: TGTGCCAGCAGCTTAGTGGCCGGCTACGAGCAGTACTTC.

Notes on this clonotype: This clone may be a read error of a much larger clone one base away. The J gene is TRBJ2-7, the V gene TRBV7-6; 10 nucleotides line up with TRBD2. Losses at the gene ends were 3 bases for V and 2 bases for J; bases not matched to a gene: 10. CDR3 length: 17 amino acids. CDR1 and CDR2 (germline): SGHVS, FNYEAQ. The CDR3 sequence is CASSFGSGRAVTYEQYF. The CDR3 DNA sequence: TGTGCCAGCAGCTTCGGCAGCGGGAGGGCCGTAACCTACGAGCAGTACTTC. The variable domain in full, with the rest retrieved from reference TRBV7-6 and TRBJ2-7, is GAGVSQSPRYKVTKRGQDVALRCDPISGHVSLYWYRQALGQGPEFLTYFNYEAQQDKSGLPNDRFSAERPEGSISTLTIQRTEQRDSAMYRCASSFGSGRAVTYEQYFGPGTRLTVT.

The sample holds a few counts of this clonotype. This chain links TRBV27 with TRBJ1-1, with D possibly being TRBD1 (5 bases). V was pared by 2 bases and J by 4 bases, with 11 bases between. The germline V gene has CDR1 MNHEY and CDR2 SMNVEV (reference sequence). The CDR3 runs 14 residues. This chain's CDR3 is CASSLGGTVTEAFF. CDR3 nucleotides: TGTGCCAGCAGTTTAGGGGGGACGGTCACTGAAGCTTTCTTT.

There are a few counts of this clonotype. The J gene is TRBJ2-3, the V gene TRBV6-2 or TRBV6-3; D may correspond to TRBD1 or TRBD2 (5 bases each). The CDR3 is 14 amino acids. CDR1 is MNHEY, CDR2 SVGEGT, per germline. Trimming cost V 7 bases and J 6 bases, with 17 bases left between them. The CDR3 spells CASTRGGAYDTQYF. CDR3 coding DNA: TGTGCCAGCACTCGGGGCGGTGCGTACGATACGCAGTATTTT.

The chain has TRBV5-6 and TRBJ1-5; D is undetermined. The germline CDR1 and CDR2 sequences are SGHDT and YYEEEE. The CDR3 is 15 amino acids. The V end lost 0 bases, the J end lost 4 bases, and 11 bases lay between the germline ends. For the CDR3, the DNA is TGTGCCAGCAGCTTGGGGTTCGGCGGGAATCAGCCCCAGCATTTT. It codes for CASSLGFGGNQPQHF.

The table lists this clonotype with many counts. The chain recombines TRBV12-3 or TRBV12-4 with TRBJ2-3, with D tentatively TRBD1 (5 bases). Trimming took 4 bases from V and 0 from J, leaving 17 bases between them. The CDR3 is 17 residues long. The DNA for the CDR3 is TGTGCCAGCAGTTCCGTGATTTGGGGCGCTAGCACAGATACGCAGTATTTT. Its protein is CASSSVIWGASTDTQYF.